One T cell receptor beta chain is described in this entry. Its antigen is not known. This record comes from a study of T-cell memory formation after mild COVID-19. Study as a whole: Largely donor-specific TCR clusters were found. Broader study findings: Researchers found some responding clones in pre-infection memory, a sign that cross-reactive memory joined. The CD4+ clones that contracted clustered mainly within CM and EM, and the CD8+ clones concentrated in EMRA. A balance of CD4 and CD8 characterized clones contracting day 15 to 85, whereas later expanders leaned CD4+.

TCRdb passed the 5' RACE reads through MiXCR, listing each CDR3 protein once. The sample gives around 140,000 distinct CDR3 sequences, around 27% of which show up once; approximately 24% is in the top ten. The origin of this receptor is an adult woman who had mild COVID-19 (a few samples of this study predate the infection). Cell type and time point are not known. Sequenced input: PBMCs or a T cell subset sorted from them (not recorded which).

This CDR3 reads CAISVSTADKTQYF. CDR3 sequence (DNA): TGTGCCATCAGTGTTTCGACAGCCGACAAGACCCAGTACTTC. The chain couples TRBV10-3 to TRBJ2-5; D perhaps matches TRBD1 (5 bases). The CDR3 runs to 14 residues. V lost 4 bases to trimming and J lost 6 bases, with 15 bases between them. Germline CDR1 and CDR2: ENHRY and SYGVKD.